One sample yielded the 22 T cell receptor beta chains listed below, sequenced in a study of shared clonotypes between healthy human individuals. In the naive CD8 group, cells lacked CD45RO and were positively selected for CCR7, so terminally differentiated effector memory CD45RA+ cells were left out. The table came from immunoSEQ multiplex PCR; TCRdb's copy has only in-frame clones and leaves some out. Among about 2.1 million clones listed, just over 90% were seen once. The sample consisted of naive CD8+ T cells from PBMCs. These receptor sequences come from a man between 18 and 35 years old in good health. Some clones in this sample may be carry-over from other donors' samples.

The gene calls are TRBV7-3 and TRBJ2-7; D possibly matches TRBD1 or TRBD2 (5 bases each). V shed 1 base and J shed 5 bases, with 15 bases lying between them. This CDR3 is 15 amino acids long. The germline gives CDR1 SGHTA, CDR2 FQGTGA. CDR3 region: CASSLSPGSTDEQYF. The CDR3 DNA reads TGTGCCAGCAGCTTAAGCCCAGGGAGCACCGACGAGCAGTACTTC.

The V call is TRBV27, the J call TRBJ2-7; D call uncertain. The germline CDR1 and CDR2 sequences are MNHEY and SMNVEV (reference sequence). Between the trimmed V and J ends, which lost 3 bases and 1 base, there was a span of 13 bases. The CDR3 runs to 15 residues. The CDR3 spells CASSFIGIGSYEQYF. CDR3 nucleotide sequence: TGTGCCAGCAGTTTTATAGGAATTGGGTCCTACGAGCAGTACTTC.

The rearrangement links TRBV28 to TRBJ2-7, with unresolved D. Germline CDR1 and CDR2: MDHEN and SYDVKM. CDR3 length equals 14 residues. V was trimmed by 3 bases and J by 5 bases, leaving 14 bases between them. This CDR3 is CASSLLATGDEQYF. The CDR3 DNA is TGTGCCAGCAGTTTGCTCGCTACCGGCGACGAGCAGTACTTC.

The rearrangement joins TRBV27 to TRBJ2-1; 11 bases line up with TRBD2. Germline lookup yields CDR1 MNHEY and CDR2 SMNVEV (reference sequence). Germline trimming cut 1 base from V and 7 bases from J; bases unmatched to any gene: 6. The CDR3 spans 16 residues. For the CDR3, the DNA is TGTGCCAGCAGTTTATGGATTAGCGGGAGGGCGAATGAGCAGTTCTTC. Its protein product is CASSLWISGRANEQFF.

The J gene is TRBJ1-1, the V gene TRBV28, with TRBD1 matching over 8 bases. The CDR3 spans 17 residues. J was trimmed by 4 bases and V by 6 bases; bases with no gene match: 16. The germline V gene has CDR1 MDHEN and CDR2 SYDVKM. CDR3 sequence reads: CASRPTGVKRLSTEAFF. CDR3 in DNA: TGTGCCAGCAGGCCGACAGGGGTCAAAAGGCTCTCCACTGAAGCTTTCTTT.

This clone was seen only once. The V and J genes are TRBV7-9 and TRBJ2-3; 7 nucleotides line up with TRBD1. V dropped 2 bases and J dropped 0; count of bases not matched to a gene: 5. Per germline, CDR1 SEHNR and CDR2 FQNEAQ (reference sequence). The CDR3 covers 16 residues. As DNA, the CDR3 is TGTGCCAGCAGCTTATCCGAGGGGGCAAGCACAGATACGCAGTATTTT. The encoded protein is CASSLSEGASTDTQYF.

V usage is TRBV2 and J usage is TRBJ1-2; the match to TRBD1 covers 12 bases. CDR1 and CDR2 from the germline V gene are SNHLY and FYNNEI. CDR3 size: 16 residues. V lost 2 bases and J lost 3; bases outside the gene matches: 4. The DNA for the CDR3 is TGTGCCAGCAGTGAAAGTGGGACAGGGGGCGACTATGGCTACACCTTC. As protein: CASSESGTGGDYGYTF.

V usage is TRBV7-9 and J usage is TRBJ2-7; 7 positions match TRBD1. V lost 5 bases and J lost 2; bases outside the gene matches: 12. This CDR3 comprises 16 residues. Germline V gene lookup returns CDR1 SEHNR and CDR2 FQNEAQ (reference sequence). The CDR3, as DNA: TGTGCCAGCAGCGCAGAAAGAGGGGACAGTCCCTACGAGCAGTACTTC. This encodes CASSAERGDSPYEQYF. The full variable domain, with the rest looked up from reference TRBV7-9 and TRBJ2-7, is DTGVSQNPRHKITKRGQNVTFRCDPISEHNRLYWYRQTLGQGPEFLTYFQNEAQLEKSRLLSDRFSAERPKGSFSTLEIQRTEQGDSAMYLCASSAERGDSPYEQYFGPGTRLTVT.

The rearrangement links TRBV9 to TRBJ1-5; D gene unclear. CDR1 and CDR2 (germline): SGDLS, YYNGEE. The CDR3 covers 17 residues. The germline V and J ends were trimmed by 0 bases and 0 bases, with 13 bases remaining between them. The CDR3 region has the DNA TGTGCCAGCAGCGTAGGCCCAGCCCTTTATAGCAATCAGCCCCAGCATTTT. As protein: CASSVGPALYSNQPQHF.

The chain is built from TRBV11-2 and TRBJ1-4; D unclear. V was clipped by 5 bases and J by 8 bases, with 9 bases between them. CDR1 is SGHAT and CDR2 is FQNNGV in the germline V gene. The CDR3 extends over 12 amino acids. As DNA, the CDR3 is TGTGCCAGCAGCCGAGGCAGGGAAAAACTGTTTTTT. This encodes CASSRGREKLFF. Full variable domain (remainder filled in from reference TRBV11-2 and TRBJ1-4): EAGVAQSPRYKIIEKRQSVAFWCNPISGHATLYWYQQILGQGPKLLIQFQNNGVVDDSQLPKDRFSAERLKGVDSTLKIQPAKLEDSAVYLCASSRGREKLFFGSGTQLSVL.

The chain combines TRBV7-6 with TRBJ2-1; tentative D call: TRBD2 (6 bases). Trimming stripped 5 bases from V and 5 bases from J, with 25 bases between. The CDR3 has 18 residues. Germline assignment: CDR1 SGHVS and CDR2 FNYEAQ. The CDR3 here is CASSRPAGIADLNNEQFF. The CDR3 DNA reads as TGTGCCAGCAGCCGCCCAGCTGGAATAGCGGACCTAAACAATGAGCAGTTCTTC.

The V call is TRBV7-9, the J call TRBJ2-7, with 8 bases lining up with TRBD1. V was pared by 8 bases and J by 5 bases, with 11 bases of the junction left unmatched. The CDR3 runs 14 residues. Germline V gene lookup returns CDR1 SEHNR and CDR2 FQNEAQ (reference sequence). The CDR3 region has the DNA TGTGCCAGCTCGGGACAGGCCGGACTCCACGAGCAGTACTTC. Its protein is CASSGQAGLHEQYF.

The gene calls are TRBV28 and TRBJ1-1; TRBD1 aligns across 10 bases. This CDR3 has 15 amino acids. Trimming cost V 5 bases and J 1 base; bases outside gene matches: 4. Germline V gene lookup returns CDR1 MDHEN and CDR2 SYDVKM. CDR3 residues: CASSQTGGRNTEAFF. The CDR3, as DNA: TGTGCCAGCAGTCAGACAGGGGGCAGGAACACTGAAGCTTTCTTT.

The chain has TRBV28 and TRBJ2-1; D may be TRBD2 (6 bases). Germline CDR1 MDHEN, CDR2 SYDVKM. The length of the CDR3 is 19 residues. V shed 4 bases and J shed 0 bases, with 22 bases lying between them. DNA of the CDR3: TGTGCCAGCAGTTCGCCCTGGGTGGGACGGGAGAGCTCCTACAATGAGCAGTTCTTC. Translating gives CASSSPWVGRESSYNEQFF. Full variable domain (outside the CDR3, taken from reference TRBV28 and TRBJ2-1): DVKVTQSSRYLVKRTGEKVFLECVQDMDHENMFWYRQDPGLGLRLIYFSYDVKMKEKGDIPEGYSVSREKKERFSLILESASTNQTSMYLCASSSPWVGRESSYNEQFFGPGTRLTVL.

The V call is TRBV9, the J call TRBJ2-3; TRBD2 might be the D (6 bases). In germline, CDR1 is SGDLS, CDR2 YYNGEE. The V end lost 3 bases, the J end lost 2 bases, and 16 bases lay between the germline ends. The CDR3 length is 16 residues. The CDR3, as DNA: TGTGCCAGCAGCGGGCCCCCCGGGACTCACACAGATACGCAGTATTTT. Residues: CASSGPPGTHTDTQYF.

The V and J genes are TRBV9 and TRBJ2-7; 7 positions agree with TRBD2. Losses at the gene ends were 7 bases for V and 2 bases for J; bases not matched to a gene: 6. The CDR3 spans 13 residues. Per the germline V gene, CDR1 is SGDLS and CDR2 is YYNGEE. CDR3 DNA: TGTGCCAGCGGCGGGGGAGGGCCCTACGAGCAGTACTTC. Protein sequence: CASGGGGPYEQYF.

With regard to this clone: Additional DNA sequences in this sample encode the identical CDR3. V is TRBV7-9 and J is TRBJ2-7, with 9 bases lining up with TRBD2. Germline V CDR1 and CDR2: SEHNR, FQNEAQ (reference sequence). V lost 4 bases, J lost 3 bases, and 1 base stayed unmatched. The CDR3 has 13 residues. Here the CDR3 DNA reads TGTGCCAGCAGCTCGACTAGCGGCTACGAGCAGTACTTC. Translated, it gives CASSSTSGYEQYF.

V gene TRBV9 combines with J gene TRBJ2-7; the D call may be TRBD1 or TRBD2 (5 bases each). The germline V and J ends were trimmed by 1 base and 5 bases, with 13 bases remaining between them. The CDR3 is 14 residues long. The germline V gene has CDR1 SGDLS and CDR2 YYNGEE. The CDR3 spells CASSVSGGRNEQYF. CDR3 DNA sequence: TGTGCCAGCAGCGTATCTGGGGGTCGGAACGAGCAGTACTTC.

J is TRBJ2-7 and V is TRBV27, with D tentatively TRBD1 (5 bases). V dropped 6 bases and J dropped 3 bases, with 12 bases sitting between them. CDR1 is MNHEY and CDR2 is SMNVEV in the germline V gene (reference sequence). There are 13 residues in the CDR3. The CDR3 DNA reads as TGTGCCAGCAGCCTGGACATTAACTACGAGCAGTACTTC. Translating it yields CASSLDINYEQYF.

This clone was counted once. The rearrangement uses TRBV7-6 and TRBJ2-7; the match to TRBD1 covers 8 bases. The CDR3 loop spans 14 amino acids. V was pared by 2 bases and J by 2 bases, with 2 bases of the junction left unmatched. Germline values: CDR1 SGHVS, CDR2 FNYEAQ. The CDR3 region has the DNA TGTGCCAGCAGCTTAAGGACAGGGACCTACGAGCAGTACTTC. As protein: CASSLRTGTYEQYF.

V usage is TRBV9 and J usage is TRBJ1-3; a possible D gene is TRBD1 (6 bases). Germline CDR1 reads SGDLS; CDR2 reads YYNGEE. V lost 4 bases and J lost 0, with 11 bases in between. This CDR3 has 15 amino acids. In DNA, the CDR3 is TGTGCCAGCAGCCCGGACAGCAGCTCTGGAAACACCATATATTTT. It encodes CASSPDSSSGNTIYF.

The CDR3 bases are TGTGCCACCTCTTGGAGACCTCCGGGAGAGACCCAGTACTTC. Amino acid sequence: CATSWRPPGETQYF. The V call is TRBV28, the J call TRBJ2-5, with D hard to call. V was cut by 10 bases and J by 4 bases, with 19 bases left in between. CDR1 and CDR2 from the germline V gene are MDHEN and SYDVKM. The CDR3 spans 14 residues.